Below are 2 T cell receptor beta chains sequenced from a single sample in a study of blood T cell repertoires in COVID-19. Clones were sequenced by immunoSEQ multiplex PCR, and TCRdb holds only the in-frame ones, with some missing. The top ten hold around 7% of the sample, which has roughly 250,000 clones, 75% to 85% seen once. Sequencing used peripheral blood. All receptors derive from a woman in her 50s with acute or convalescent COVID-19.

The chain couples TRBV18 to TRBJ2-1; TRBD1 might be the D (6 bases). The CDR3 has 14 amino acids. The germline CDR1 and CDR2 sequences are KGHSH and LQKENI. Trimming shortened V by 7 bases and J by 7 bases, and 17 bases separated the two germline ends. The CDR3 DNA sequence: TGTGCCAGCTTCCAGGACAGCCATAGAAATGAGCAGTTCTTC. Residues: CASFQDSHRNEQFF.

The chain employs TRBV15 and TRBJ2-3, with 11 bases identical to TRBD2. Germline trimming cut 1 base from V and 4 bases from J; bases unmatched to any gene: 4. The germline V gene has CDR1 LNHNV and CDR2 YYDKDF (reference sequence). The CDR3 extends over 16 amino acids. The CDR3 bases are TGTGCCACCAGCAGAGGTAGCGGGGGGGTGGCAGATACGCAGTATTTT. Translating gives CATSRGSGGVADTQYF.